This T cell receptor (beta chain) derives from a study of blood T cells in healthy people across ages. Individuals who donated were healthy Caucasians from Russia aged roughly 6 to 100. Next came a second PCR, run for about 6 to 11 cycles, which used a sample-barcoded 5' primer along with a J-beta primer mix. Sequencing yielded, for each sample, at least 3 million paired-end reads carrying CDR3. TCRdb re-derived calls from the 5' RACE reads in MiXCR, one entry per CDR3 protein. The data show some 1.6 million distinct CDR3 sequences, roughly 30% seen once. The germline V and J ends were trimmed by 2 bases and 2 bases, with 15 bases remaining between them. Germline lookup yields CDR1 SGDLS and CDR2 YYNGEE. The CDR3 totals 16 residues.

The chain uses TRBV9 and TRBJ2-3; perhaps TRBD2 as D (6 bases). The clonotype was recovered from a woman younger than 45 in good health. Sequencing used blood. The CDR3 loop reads CASSVGGKANTDTQYF. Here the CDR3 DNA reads TGTGCCAGCAGCGTGGGCGGGAAGGCAAACACAGATACGCAGTATTTT.